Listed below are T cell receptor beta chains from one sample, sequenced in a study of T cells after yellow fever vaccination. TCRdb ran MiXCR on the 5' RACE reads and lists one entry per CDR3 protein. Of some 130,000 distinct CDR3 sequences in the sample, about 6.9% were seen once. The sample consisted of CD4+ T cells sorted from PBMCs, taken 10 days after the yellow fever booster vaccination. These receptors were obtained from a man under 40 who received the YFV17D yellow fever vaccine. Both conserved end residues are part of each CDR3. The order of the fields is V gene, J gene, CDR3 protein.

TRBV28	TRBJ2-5	CASSLLLAEDQETQYF
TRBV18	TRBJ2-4	CASSPQGPSKNIQYF
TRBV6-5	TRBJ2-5	CASRRKTGPQETQYF
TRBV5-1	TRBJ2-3	CASSSGQLTDTQYF
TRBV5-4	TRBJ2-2	CASSLGDRDTGELFF
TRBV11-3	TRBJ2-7	CASSSRPGHLNYEQYF
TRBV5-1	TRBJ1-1	CASSSDRSEAFF
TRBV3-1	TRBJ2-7	CASPTGTSSYEQYF
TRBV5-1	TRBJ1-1	CASSLLAENTEAFF
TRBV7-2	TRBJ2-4	CASSLVIGPAKNIQYF
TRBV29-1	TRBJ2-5	CSVTEGHETQYF
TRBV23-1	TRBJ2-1	CASSHRRAFEGYEQFF
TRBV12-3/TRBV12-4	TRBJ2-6	CASSLFISGANVLTF
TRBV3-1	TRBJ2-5	CASSWDLGETQYF
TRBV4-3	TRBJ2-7	CASSLNRGASSSYEQYF
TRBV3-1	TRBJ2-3	CASSQSPPVAGGTFTDTQYF
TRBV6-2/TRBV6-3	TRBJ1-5	CASSYVIGTGQTFNQPQHF
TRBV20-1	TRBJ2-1	CSASEAGVYNEQFF
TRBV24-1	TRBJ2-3	CATSSVDTQYF
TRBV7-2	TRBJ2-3	CASSSYLGTQYF
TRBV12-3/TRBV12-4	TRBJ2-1	CASSSDRHNEQFF
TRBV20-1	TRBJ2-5	CSASDTSGSFKTQYF
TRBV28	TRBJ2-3	CASSFSGSDTQYF
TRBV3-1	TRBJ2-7	CASSQEALATSEQYF
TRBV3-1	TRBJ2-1	CASRTTSGSSYNEQFF
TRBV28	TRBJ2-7	CASSFVGGRPYEQYF
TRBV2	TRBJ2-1	CASSRRGNSYNEQFF
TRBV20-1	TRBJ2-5	CSAHRTFRETQYF
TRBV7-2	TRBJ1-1	CASSPTGVWTEAFF
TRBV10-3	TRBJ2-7	CAIRWGQGEHEQYF
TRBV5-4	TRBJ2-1	CASSRGSGTGGYEQFF
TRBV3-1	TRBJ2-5	CASSQLRSQETQYF